The 9 T cell receptor beta chains listed next were all sequenced from one sample in a study of CD8 T cells in ankylosing spondylitis. What these receptors recognize is not known. TCRdb analysed the 5' RACE reads with MiXCR anew, one entry per CDR3 protein. The top ten hold roughly 15% of the sample, which has roughly 350,000 distinct CDR3 sequences, around 8% seen once. Whole-study results and caveats: A motif of eight highly homologous TCR beta variants was seen as apparently characteristic of ankylosing spondylitis blood.

Sequencing input: blood, either unsorted or a sorted T cell fraction (not recorded which). All receptors derive from a male donor with ankylosing spondylitis.

The chain uses TRBV20-1 and TRBJ1-5; no reliable D call. Trimming removed 3 bases from V and 4 bases from J, with 10 bases in between. The germline V gene encodes CDR1 DFQATT and CDR2 SNEGSKA (reference sequence). The CDR3 covers 13 residues. CDR3 protein: CSASPPPNQPQHF. CDR3 sequence (DNA): TGCAGTGCTAGTCCTCCCCCGAATCAGCCCCAGCATTTT.

The chain has TRBV14 and TRBJ2-1, with 10 positions matching TRBD2. The CDR3 consists of 15 residues. V gave up 4 bases and J gave up 10 bases; unmatched junction bases: 10. Germline loops: CDR1 SGHDN, CDR2 FVKESK. The CDR3 DNA sequence: TGTGCCAGCAGCCTCGCCGGGACTAGCGACTTAGAGCAGTTCTTC. It encodes CASSLAGTSDLEQFF.

On this clonotype: A much larger clonotype is one base distant, so this may be a read error. The CDR3 ends on some other residue instead of the conserved phenylalanine or tryptophan, so this is likely a read error. The chain carries TRBV28 and TRBJ2-7; 8 bases agree with TRBD1. CDR1 and CDR2 from the germline V gene are MDHEN and SYDVKM. With 4 bases clipped from V and 3 bases from J, the junction kept 8 bases outside the gene matches. The CDR3 covers 15 residues. The CDR3: CASSYPGTGNYEQYL. CDR3 nucleotide sequence: TGTGCCAGCAGTTACCCCGGGACAGGCAACTACGAGCAGTACTTA.

This clonotype was seen at least ten times. The V and J genes are TRBV7-9 and TRBJ2-3; TRBD1 agrees at 8 bases. Germline values: CDR1 SEHNR, CDR2 FQNEAQ (reference sequence). The CDR3 is 16 amino acids. J gave up 3 bases and V 7 bases, and 12 bases lay outside the gene matches. This CDR3 reads CASTYTGTGPTDTQYF. The CDR3 bases are TGTGCCAGCACGTACACCGGGACAGGTCCAACAGATACGCAGTATTTT.

This clonotype was seen at least ten times. This chain uses TRBV5-1 with TRBJ2-5; 10 positions agree with TRBD1. Germline lookup yields CDR1 SGHRS and CDR2 YFSETQ. V shed 5 bases, J shed 3 bases, and the junction held 4 bases outside the gene matches. The CDR3 loop spans 14 amino acids. The CDR3 DNA reads TGCGCCAGCAGGACGACAGGGGGCGAAGAGACCCAGTACTTC. Amino acid sequence: CASRTTGGEETQYF.

The chain is built from TRBV5-5 and TRBJ2-7; D uncertain. V was pared by 1 base and J by 2 bases, with 10 bases between. The CDR3 is 14 amino acids. CDR1 is SGHKS and CDR2 is YYEKEE in the germline V gene (reference sequence). The CDR3 loop reads CASSLPVRPYEQYF. DNA for the CDR3: TGTGCCAGCAGCTTGCCGGTGAGACCCTACGAGCAGTACTTC.

This clonotype was recorded many times. The rearrangement joins TRBV5-1 to TRBJ2-5, with TRBD1 matching 7 bases. This CDR3 has 15 residues. Germline V gives CDR1 SGHRS, CDR2 YFSETQ. The J segment lost 3 bases and the V segment lost 2 bases, leaving 7 bases of the junction unmatched. The CDR3 loop reads CASSFRQGPEETQYF. Written as DNA, the CDR3 is TGCGCCAGCAGCTTCAGACAGGGACCCGAAGAGACCCAGTACTTC.

This clonotype was seen many times. The chain has TRBV12-3 or TRBV12-4 and TRBJ1-1, with D tentatively TRBD1 (5 bases). This CDR3 spans 11 amino acids. V dropped 8 bases and J dropped 10 bases, with 14 bases sitting between them. The CDR3 spells CASALRGRAFF. CDR3 nucleotide sequence: TGTGCCAGCGCCCTGCGGGGGAGAGCTTTCTTT.

The table lists this clonotype with a few counts. This chain connects TRBV29-1 to TRBJ2-5, with TRBD2 as a possible D gene (7 bases). The CDR3 length is 13 residues. Germline lookup yields CDR1 SQVTM and CDR2 ANQGSEA. Trimming pared 7 bases from V and 4 bases from J, leaving 16 bases between. The chain's CDR3 is CSGRVGGGETQYF. The CDR3 DNA is TGCAGCGGACGGGTAGGGGGGGGAGAGACCCAGTACTTC.